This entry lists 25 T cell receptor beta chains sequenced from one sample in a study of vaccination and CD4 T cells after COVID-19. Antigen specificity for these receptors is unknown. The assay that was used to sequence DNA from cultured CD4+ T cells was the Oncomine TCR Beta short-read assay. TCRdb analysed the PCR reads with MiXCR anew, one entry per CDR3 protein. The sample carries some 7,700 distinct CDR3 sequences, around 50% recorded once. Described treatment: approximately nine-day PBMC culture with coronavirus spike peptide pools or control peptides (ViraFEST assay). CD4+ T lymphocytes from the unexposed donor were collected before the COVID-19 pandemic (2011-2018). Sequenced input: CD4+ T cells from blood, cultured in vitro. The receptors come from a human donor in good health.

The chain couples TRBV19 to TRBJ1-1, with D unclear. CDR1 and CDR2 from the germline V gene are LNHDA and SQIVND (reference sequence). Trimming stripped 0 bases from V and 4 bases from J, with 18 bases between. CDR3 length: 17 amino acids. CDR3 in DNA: TGTGCCAGTAGTATAGAATTTGTCGGGGAGTCGACCACTGAAGCTTTCTTT. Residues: CASSIEFVGESTTEAFF. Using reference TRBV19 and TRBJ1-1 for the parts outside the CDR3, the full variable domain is DGGITQSPKYLFRKEGQNVTLSCEQNLNHDAMYWYRQDPGQGLRLIYYSQIVNDFQKGDIAEGYSVSREKKESFPLTVTSAQKNPTAFYLCASSIEFVGESTTEAFFGQGTRLTVV.

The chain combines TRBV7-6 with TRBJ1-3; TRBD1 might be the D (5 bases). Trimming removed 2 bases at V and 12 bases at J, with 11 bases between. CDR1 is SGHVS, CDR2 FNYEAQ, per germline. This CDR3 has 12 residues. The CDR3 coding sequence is TGTGCCAGCAGCTTATGGGGCGGACACATATATTTT. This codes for CASSLWGGHIYF. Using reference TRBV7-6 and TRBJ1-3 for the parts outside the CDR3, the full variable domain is GAGVSQSPRYKVTKRGQDVALRCDPISGHVSLYWYRQALGQGPEFLTYFNYEAQQDKSGLPNDRFSAERPEGSISTLTIQRTEQRDSAMYRCASSLWGGHIYFGEGSWLTVV.

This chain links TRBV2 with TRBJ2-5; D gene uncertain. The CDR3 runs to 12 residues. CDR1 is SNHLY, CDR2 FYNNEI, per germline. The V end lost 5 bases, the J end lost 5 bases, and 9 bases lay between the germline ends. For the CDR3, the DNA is TGTGCCAGCAGTCGAGTTCGGGAGACCCAGTACTTC. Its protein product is CASSRVRETQYF.

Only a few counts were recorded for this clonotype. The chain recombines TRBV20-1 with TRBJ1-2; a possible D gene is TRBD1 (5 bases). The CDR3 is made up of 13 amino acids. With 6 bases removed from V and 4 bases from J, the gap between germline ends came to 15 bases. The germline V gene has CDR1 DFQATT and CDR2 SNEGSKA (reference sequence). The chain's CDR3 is CSAEDTSPYGYTF. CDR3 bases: TGCAGTGCAGAGGACACGTCCCCCTATGGCTACACCTTC.

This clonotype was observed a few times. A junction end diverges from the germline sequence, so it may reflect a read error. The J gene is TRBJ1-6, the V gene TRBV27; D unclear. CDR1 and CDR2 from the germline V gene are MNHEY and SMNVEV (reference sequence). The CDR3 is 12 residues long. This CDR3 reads CASSISASPLHF. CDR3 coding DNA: TGTGCCAGCAGTATATCAGCCTCACCCCTCCACTTT.

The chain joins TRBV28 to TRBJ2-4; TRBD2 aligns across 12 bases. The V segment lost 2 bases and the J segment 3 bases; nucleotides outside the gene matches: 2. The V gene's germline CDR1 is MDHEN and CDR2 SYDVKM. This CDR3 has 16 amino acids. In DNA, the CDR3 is TGTGCCAGCAGTTTACTAGCGGGGGGGGACAAAAACATTCAGTACTTC. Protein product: CASSLLAGGDKNIQYF.

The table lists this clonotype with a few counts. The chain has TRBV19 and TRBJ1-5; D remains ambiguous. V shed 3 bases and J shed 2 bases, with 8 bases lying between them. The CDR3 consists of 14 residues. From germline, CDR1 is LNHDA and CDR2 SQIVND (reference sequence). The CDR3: CASSISRGNQPQHF. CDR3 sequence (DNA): TGTGCCAGTAGTATCTCGCGGGGCAATCAGCCCCAGCATTTT.

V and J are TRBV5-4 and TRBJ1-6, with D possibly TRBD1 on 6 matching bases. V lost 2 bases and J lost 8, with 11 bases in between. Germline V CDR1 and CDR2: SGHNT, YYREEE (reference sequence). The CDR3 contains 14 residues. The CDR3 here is CASSLQGRYSPLHF. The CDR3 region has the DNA TGTGCCAGCAGCTTACAGGGTCGATATTCACCCCTCCACTTT.

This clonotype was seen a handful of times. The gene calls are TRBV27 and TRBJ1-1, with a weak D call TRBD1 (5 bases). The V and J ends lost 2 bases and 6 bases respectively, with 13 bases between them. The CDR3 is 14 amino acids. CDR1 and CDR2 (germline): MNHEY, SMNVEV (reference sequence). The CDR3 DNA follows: TGTGCCAGCAGTTTAGGGGGGGGAAGCTCTGAAGCTTTCTTT. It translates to CASSLGGGSSEAFF.

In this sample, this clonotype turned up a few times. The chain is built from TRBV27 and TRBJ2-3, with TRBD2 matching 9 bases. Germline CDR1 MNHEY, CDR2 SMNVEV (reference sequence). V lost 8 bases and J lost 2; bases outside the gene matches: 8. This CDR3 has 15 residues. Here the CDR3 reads CASSFSGGATDTQYF. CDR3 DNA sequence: TGTGCCAGCTCATTTAGCGGGGGAGCCACAGATACGCAGTATTTT.

The CDR3 bases are TGTGCCAGCAGCTTGGATGTGGGAGGGACCGGGGAGCTGTTTTTT. It encodes CASSLDVGGTGELFF. The chain couples TRBV5-4 to TRBJ2-2; 7 bases align to TRBD2. Germline trimming cut 0 bases from V and 5 bases from J; bases unmatched to any gene: 4. The CDR3 covers 15 residues. Germline lookup yields CDR1 SGHNT and CDR2 YYREEE (reference sequence).

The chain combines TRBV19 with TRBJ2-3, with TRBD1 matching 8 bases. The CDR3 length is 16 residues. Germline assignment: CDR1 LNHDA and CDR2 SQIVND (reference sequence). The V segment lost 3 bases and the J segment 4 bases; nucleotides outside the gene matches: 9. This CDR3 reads CASSIGQGRFPDTQYF. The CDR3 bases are TGTGCCAGTAGTATTGGACAGGGCCGGTTCCCAGATACGCAGTATTTT. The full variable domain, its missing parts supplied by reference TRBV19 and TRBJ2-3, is DGGITQSPKYLFRKEGQNVTLSCEQNLNHDAMYWYRQDPGQGLRLIYYSQIVNDFQKGDIAEGYSVSREKKESFPLTVTSAQKNPTAFYLCASSIGQGRFPDTQYFGPGTRLTVL.

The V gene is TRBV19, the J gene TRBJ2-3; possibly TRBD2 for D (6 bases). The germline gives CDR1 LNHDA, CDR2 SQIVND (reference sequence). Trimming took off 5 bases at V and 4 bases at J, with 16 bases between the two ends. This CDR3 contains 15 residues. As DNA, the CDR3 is TGTGCCAGTAGTGTTAGCGGTACTTTCTCAGATACGCAGTATTTT. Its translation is CASSVSGTFSDTQYF.

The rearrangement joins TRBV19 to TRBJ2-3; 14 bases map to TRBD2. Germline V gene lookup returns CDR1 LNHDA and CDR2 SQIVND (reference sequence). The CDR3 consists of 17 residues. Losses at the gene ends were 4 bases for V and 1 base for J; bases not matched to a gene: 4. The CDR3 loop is CASSTGLAGARTDTQYF. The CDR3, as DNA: TGTGCCAGTAGTACGGGACTAGCGGGGGCCCGCACAGATACGCAGTATTTT.

CDR3 sequence: CASSYGDRVYEQYF. The CDR3 nucleotides read TGTGCCAGCAGTTATGGGGACAGGGTTTACGAGCAGTACTTC. The J gene is TRBJ2-7, the V gene TRBV6-5, with 9 positions matching TRBD1. V lost 3 bases to trimming and J lost 4 bases; unmatched junction nucleotides: 4. Per the germline V gene, CDR1 is MNHEY and CDR2 is SVGAGI. This CDR3 region has 14 residues.

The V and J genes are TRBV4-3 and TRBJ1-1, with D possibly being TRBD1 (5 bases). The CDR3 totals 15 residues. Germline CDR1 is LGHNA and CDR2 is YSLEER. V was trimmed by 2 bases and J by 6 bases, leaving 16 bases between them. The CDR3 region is CASSQSRPGVAEAFF. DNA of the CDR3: TGCGCCAGCAGCCAATCTCGACCGGGGGTGGCTGAAGCTTTCTTT.

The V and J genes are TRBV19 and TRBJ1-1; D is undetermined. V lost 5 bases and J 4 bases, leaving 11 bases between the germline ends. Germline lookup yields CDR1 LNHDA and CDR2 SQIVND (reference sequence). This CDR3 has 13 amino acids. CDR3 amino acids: CASSFRPGTEAFF. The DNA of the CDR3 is TGTGCCAGTAGTTTCCGACCCGGCACTGAAGCTTTCTTT.

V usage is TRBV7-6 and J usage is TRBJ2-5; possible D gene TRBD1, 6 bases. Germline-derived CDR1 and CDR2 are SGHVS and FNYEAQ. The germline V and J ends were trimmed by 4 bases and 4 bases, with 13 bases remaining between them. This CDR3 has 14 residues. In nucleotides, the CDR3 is TGTGCCAGCAGCTCTCACAGGGCCGGAGAGACCCAGTACTTC. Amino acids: CASSSHRAGETQYF.

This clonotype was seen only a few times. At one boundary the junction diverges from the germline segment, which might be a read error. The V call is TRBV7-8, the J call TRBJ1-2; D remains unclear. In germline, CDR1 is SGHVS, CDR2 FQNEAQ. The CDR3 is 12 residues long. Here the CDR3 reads CASSIALGGYTF. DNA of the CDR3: TGTGCCAGCAGCATAGCTCTGGGTGGCTACACCTTC.

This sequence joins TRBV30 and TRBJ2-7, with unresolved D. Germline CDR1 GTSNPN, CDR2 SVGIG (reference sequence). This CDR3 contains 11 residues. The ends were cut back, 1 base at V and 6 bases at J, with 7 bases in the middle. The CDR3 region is CAWSGALEQYF. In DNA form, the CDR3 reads TGTGCCTGGAGTGGGGCCCTCGAGCAGTACTTC.

In DNA, the CDR3 is TGCGCCAGCAGTGCGCCAAACCAGGGTATGAGCACTGAAGCTTTCTTT. It yields the protein CASSAPNQGMSTEAFF. V is TRBV10-2 and J is TRBJ1-1; the D gene is possibly TRBD1 (5 bases). The ends were cut back, 4 bases at V and 4 bases at J, with 19 bases in the middle. Germline lookup yields CDR1 WSHSY and CDR2 SAAADI. The CDR3 sequence is 16 residues long.

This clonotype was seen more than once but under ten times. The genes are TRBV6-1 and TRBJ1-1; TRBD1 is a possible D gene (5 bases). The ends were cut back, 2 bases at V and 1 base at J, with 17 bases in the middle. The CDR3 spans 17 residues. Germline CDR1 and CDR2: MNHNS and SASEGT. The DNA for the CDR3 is TGTGCCAGCAGTGAATATGGGGGTGGAATAGGGAACACTGAAGCTTTCTTT. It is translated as CASSEYGGGIGNTEAFF.

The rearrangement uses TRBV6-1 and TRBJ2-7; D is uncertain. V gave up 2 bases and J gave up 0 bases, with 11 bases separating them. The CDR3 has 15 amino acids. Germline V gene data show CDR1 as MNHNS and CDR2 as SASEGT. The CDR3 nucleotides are TGTGCCAGCAGTGAAACACAAATCAACTCCTACGAGCAGTACTTC. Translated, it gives CASSETQINSYEQYF.

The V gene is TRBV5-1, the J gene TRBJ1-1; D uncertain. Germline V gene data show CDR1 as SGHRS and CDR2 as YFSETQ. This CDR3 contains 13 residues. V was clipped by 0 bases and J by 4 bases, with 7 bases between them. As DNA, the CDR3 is TGCGCCAGCAGCTTGGTCGCTAGCACTGAAGCTTTCTTT. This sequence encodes CASSLVASTEAFF.

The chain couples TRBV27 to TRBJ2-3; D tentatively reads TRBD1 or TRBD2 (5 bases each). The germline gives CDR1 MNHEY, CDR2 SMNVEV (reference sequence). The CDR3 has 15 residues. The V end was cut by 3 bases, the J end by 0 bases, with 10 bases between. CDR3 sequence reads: CASSFRGPSTDTQYF. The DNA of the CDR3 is TGTGCCAGCAGTTTCCGGGGACCTAGCACAGATACGCAGTATTTT.